Each of the 30 T cell receptor beta chains below was sequenced from the same sample in a study of a mutant IDH1 vaccine in newly diagnosed glioma. Assay: immunoSEQ multiplex PCR; the TCRdb copy retains only in-frame clones and omits some. Of about 32,000 clones listed, around 84% are singletons. The time point: week 35, safety follow-up. The study gave 300 ug of mutant IDH1 20-mer peptide per vaccine dose, with topical imiquimod. These receptors have no identified antigens. Sequencing used PBMCs, obtained from a glioma patient whose treatment included an IDH1 peptide vaccine. The receptors were sampled from a woman under 30 with glioma.

V gene TRBV7-9 combines with J gene TRBJ1-1, with D possibly matching TRBD1 (5 bases). There are 12 residues in the CDR3. Trimming left V 5 bases short and J 2 bases short, with 6 bases between. Germline CDR1 SEHNR, CDR2 FQNEAQ (reference sequence). CDR3 nucleotide sequence: TGTGCCAGCAGCAGGGGTAACACTGAAGCTTTCTTT. It translates to CASSRGNTEAFF.

This chain joins TRBV4-3 and TRBJ1-2; D is perhaps TRBD1 (5 bases). The CDR3 has 14 residues. Trimming took 1 base from V and 5 from J, leaving 11 bases between them. Germline-derived CDR1 and CDR2 are LGHNA and YSLEER. The CDR3 nucleotides are TGCGCCAGCAGCCAAGGGCAGGGTTCATATGGCTACACCTTC. This sequence encodes CASSQGQGSYGYTF.

The rearrangement links TRBV29-1 to TRBJ2-1; weak D call: TRBD2 (6 bases). V was cut by 7 bases and J by 4 bases, with 26 bases left in between. The CDR3 is 17 amino acids. CDR1 is SQVTM, CDR2 ANQGSEA, per germline. The CDR3 loop is CSGRAGSLIFAYNEQFF. The CDR3 coding sequence is TGCAGCGGTAGGGCGGGATCACTTATCTTCGCATACAATGAGCAGTTCTTC.

This clone was seen a handful of times. The V gene is TRBV6-1, the J gene TRBJ2-3; 10 bases map to TRBD2. V shed 5 bases and J 2 bases; nucleotides not matched to a gene: 4. The CDR3 consists of 15 residues. Germline CDR1 MNHNS, CDR2 SASEGT. CDR3 region: CASSTGLADTDTQYF. CDR3 sequence (DNA): TGTGCCAGCAGTACCGGACTAGCGGACACAGATACGCAGTATTTT.

The V call is TRBV5-4, the J call TRBJ1-1, with TRBD1 identical over 10 bases. In germline, CDR1 is SGHNT, CDR2 YYREEE (reference sequence). Germline trimming cut 3 bases from V and 5 bases from J; bases unmatched to any gene: 4. The CDR3 loop spans 14 amino acids. CDR3: CASSSGTGETEAFF. The DNA for the CDR3 is TGTGCCAGCAGCTCGGGGACAGGGGAGACTGAAGCTTTCTTT.

In this sample, this clone turned up a few times. This chain uses TRBV7-8 with TRBJ1-3; D not resolved. With 1 base removed from V and 4 bases from J, the gap between germline ends came to 5 bases. The CDR3 runs to 13 residues. Germline lookup yields CDR1 SGHVS and CDR2 FQNEAQ. DNA of the CDR3: TGTGCCAGCAGCTTAGTTGCAGGAAACACCATATATTTT. It codes for CASSLVAGNTIYF.

This clone was observed once. This chain connects TRBV5-4 to TRBJ2-7; D call uncertain. From germline, CDR1 is SGHNT and CDR2 YYREEE (reference sequence). This CDR3 contains 12 residues. The V gene lost 0 bases and the J gene lost 6 bases, with 7 bases spanning the gap. The CDR3 bases are TGTGCCAGCAGCTTGGACAGTTTCGAGCAGTACTTC. It codes for CASSLDSFEQYF.

The CDR3 coding sequence is TGTGCCAGCAGCCACCTGGGCGGTTACAATGAGCAGTTCTTC. It encodes CASSHLGGYNEQFF. V is TRBV7-2 and J is TRBJ2-1; no definite D call. The V end was cut by 5 bases, the J end by 4 bases, with 12 bases between. Germline V gene lookup returns CDR1 SGHTA and CDR2 FQGNSA. This CDR3 contains 14 residues.

This rearrangement joins TRBV7-9 to TRBJ2-1; the match to TRBD2 covers 7 bases. Germline-derived CDR1 and CDR2 are SEHNR and FQNEAQ (reference sequence). The V segment lost 1 base and the J segment 9 bases; nucleotides outside the gene matches: 6. The CDR3 runs to 14 residues. CDR3 region: CASSLEWEGREQFF. The CDR3 DNA is TGTGCCAGCAGCTTAGAGTGGGAGGGCCGTGAGCAGTTCTTC.

V is TRBV30 and J is TRBJ2-1, with D maybe TRBD2 (6 bases). The CDR3 length is 14 residues. Germline CDR1 is GTSNPN and CDR2 is SVGIG (reference sequence). Trimming left V 2 bases short and J 8 bases short, with 16 bases between. The CDR3 here is CAWSSDGTGDEQFF. In DNA form, the CDR3 reads TGTGCCTGGAGTTCCGACGGGACTGGGGATGAGCAGTTCTTC.

The CDR3 nucleotides are TGTGCCAGCAGTTTCATCCTGGGGGGGAACTATGGCTACACCTTC. Translation: CASSFILGGNYGYTF. The gene calls are TRBV28 and TRBJ1-2; the D gene is possibly TRBD1 (5 bases). The CDR3 is 15 amino acids. V dropped 3 bases and J dropped 2 bases, with 13 bases sitting between them. The germline CDR1 and CDR2 sequences are MDHEN and SYDVKM.

In nucleotides, the CDR3 is TGTGCCAGCAGTAGGACAGGCACTGAAGCTTTCTTT. Translated: CASSRTGTEAFF. The rearrangement joins TRBV6-1 to TRBJ1-1; TRBD1 matches 7 bases. The germline V gene encodes CDR1 MNHNS and CDR2 SASEGT. CDR3 length equals 12 residues. V trimming: 5 bases; J trimming: 4 bases; junction bases outside the gene matches: 1.

This clone was counted a few times. The chain joins TRBV19 to TRBJ2-7, with 8 bases lining up with TRBD1. Germline V gene lookup returns CDR1 LNHDA and CDR2 SQIVND (reference sequence). This CDR3 is 13 amino acids long. The V segment lost 3 bases and the J segment 3 bases; nucleotides outside the gene matches: 1. Here the CDR3 reads CASSMGQDYEQYF. In DNA form, the CDR3 reads TGTGCCAGTAGTATGGGACAGGACTACGAGCAGTACTTC.

The V call is TRBV7-6, the J call TRBJ2-6; 7 bases match TRBD1. The CDR3 contains 17 residues. Germline trimming cut 1 base from V and 0 bases from J; bases unmatched to any gene: 3. Per the germline V gene, CDR1 is SGHVS and CDR2 is FNYEAQ. As DNA, the CDR3 is TGTGCCAGCAGCTTAGGGACAGGACTCTCTGGGGCCAACGTCCTGACTTTC. Translated, it gives CASSLGTGLSGANVLTF. The whole variable domain, filled in from reference TRBV7-6 and TRBJ2-6, reads GAGVSQSPRYKVTKRGQDVALRCDPISGHVSLYWYRQALGQGPEFLTYFNYEAQQDKSGLPNDRFSAERPEGSISTLTIQRTEQRDSAMYRCASSLGTGLSGANVLTFGAGSRLTVL.

This sequence joins TRBV7-9 and TRBJ1-3; D may be TRBD1 (5 bases). The V gene lost 5 bases and the J gene lost 0 bases, with 11 bases spanning the gap. The CDR3 has 15 residues. The germline CDR1 and CDR2 sequences are SEHNR and FQNEAQ (reference sequence). Written as DNA, the CDR3 is TGTGCCAGCAGCCCCCGACAGTTCTCTGGAAACACCATATATTTT. It specifies CASSPRQFSGNTIYF.

The chain couples TRBV14 to TRBJ1-1; TRBD1 is a possible D gene (5 bases). Germline V gives CDR1 SGHDN, CDR2 FVKESK. Trimming cost V 4 bases and J 5 bases, with 8 bases left between them. The CDR3 has 12 residues. CDR3 amino acids: CASSPWGTEAFF. DNA of the CDR3: TGTGCCAGCAGCCCCTGGGGGACTGAAGCTTTCTTT.

CDR3 bases: TGTGCCAGCAGCCAACGCGGCTCTGAGACCCAGTACTTC. This gives the protein CASSQRGSETQYF. The J gene is TRBJ2-5, the V gene TRBV14; no reliable D call. CDR1 SGHDN and CDR2 FVKESK come from the germline V gene. Trimming cost V 2 bases and J 5 bases, with 9 bases left between them. CDR3 length: 13 residues.

The V gene is TRBV5-1, the J gene TRBJ1-4; D ambiguous. CDR1 and CDR2 from the germline V gene are SGHRS and YFSETQ. CDR3 length equals 15 residues. V was trimmed by 1 base and J by 3 bases, leaving 10 bases between them. CDR3 in amino acids: CASSLSVSSNEKLFF. As DNA, the CDR3 is TGCGCCAGCAGCTTGAGTGTCTCCTCTAATGAAAAACTGTTTTTT. The full variable domain, rest sourced from reference TRBV5-1 and TRBJ1-4, is KAGVTQTPRYLIKTRGQQVTLSCSPISGHRSVSWYQQTPGQGLQFLFEYFSETQRNKGNFPGRFSGRQFSNSRSEMNVSTLELGDSALYLCASSLSVSSNEKLFFGSGTQLSVL.

This sequence joins TRBV14 and TRBJ2-2; the match to TRBD1 covers 11 bases. This CDR3 spans 15 amino acids. Germline V gene sequence: CDR1 SGHDN, CDR2 FVKESK. Trimming at V came to 8 bases and at J to 3 bases, leaving 5 bases not matched to a gene. The CDR3 coding sequence is TGTGCCAGCGGTGGGACAGGGGGATACACCGGGGAGCTGTTTTTT. It encodes CASGGTGGYTGELFF.

J is TRBJ1-2 and V is TRBV10-3; D possibly corresponds to TRBD1 (5 bases). Trimming removed 2 bases at V and 3 bases at J, with 13 bases between. Germline loops: CDR1 ENHRY, CDR2 SYGVKD. The CDR3 contains 15 residues. The CDR3 sequence is CAISEGGGGYYGYTF. CDR3 bases: TGTGCCATCAGTGAGGGGGGTGGGGGTTACTATGGCTACACCTTC.

The CDR3 loop reads CASSLGRGPGNTEAFF. The CDR3 DNA reads TGTGCCAGCAGCTTAGGGAGGGGGCCGGGGAACACTGAAGCTTTCTTT. The V and J genes are TRBV11-2 and TRBJ1-1; 7 bases align to TRBD1. V gave up 1 base and J gave up 1 base; unmatched junction bases: 6. The V gene's germline CDR1 is SGHAT and CDR2 FQNNGV. This CDR3 comprises 16 residues.

This clone is a singleton in its sample. V and J are TRBV7-2 and TRBJ2-3; possible D gene TRBD2, 5 bases. This CDR3 has 16 residues. The ends were cut back, 2 bases at V and 2 bases at J, with 14 bases in the middle. Germline V gives CDR1 SGHTA, CDR2 FQGNSA. The DNA of the CDR3 is TGTGCCAGCAGCTTATGGGAGAGGCGGCACACAGATACGCAGTATTTT. This sequence encodes CASSLWERRHTDTQYF.

The chain links TRBV2 to TRBJ1-1, with D unresolved. V was clipped by 10 bases and J by 0 bases, with 12 bases between them. Germline assignment: CDR1 SNHLY and CDR2 FYNNEI. The CDR3 has 13 residues. In nucleotides, the CDR3 is TGTGCCACAGATTACGAGCTGAACACTGAAGCTTTCTTT. Encoded protein: CATDYELNTEAFF.

J is TRBJ2-6 and V is TRBV15; D unclear. Between the trimmed V and J ends, which lost 1 base and 2 bases, there was a span of 6 bases. The CDR3 is 15 residues long. Germline values: CDR1 LNHNV, CDR2 YYDKDF (reference sequence). The CDR3 DNA sequence: TGTGCCACCAGCAGAGCACACGCTGGGGCCAACGTCCTGACTTTC. Translated: CATSRAHAGANVLTF.

This chain connects TRBV6-1 to TRBJ2-1, with 7 bases identical to TRBD1. CDR1 is MNHNS, CDR2 SASEGT, per germline. With V trimmed by 3 bases and J by 3 bases, 2 bases remained unmatched. CDR3 length equals 14 residues. Here the CDR3 DNA reads TGTGCCAGCAGTGAGGGGACAGTCTACAATGAGCAGTTCTTC. Encoded protein: CASSEGTVYNEQFF.

The chain links TRBV19 to TRBJ2-1; tentatively, D is TRBD1 (5 bases). Deletions cut 3 bases from V and 2 bases from J, with 11 bases between. The CDR3 extends over 15 amino acids. Germline V gene lookup returns CDR1 LNHDA and CDR2 SQIVND (reference sequence). The CDR3 nucleotides are TGTGCCAGTAGTATTCAGACAGCGACCTACAATGAGCAGTTCTTC. This translates into CASSIQTATYNEQFF.

The chain couples TRBV11-2 to TRBJ2-2; tentative D call: TRBD1 (5 bases). CDR1 and CDR2 from the germline V gene are SGHAT and FQNNGV. V gave up 6 bases and J gave up 7 bases, with 18 bases separating them. The CDR3 has 15 amino acids. CDR3 in DNA: TGTGCCAGCAGTGTAACAGGTAGTCCGGACGGGGAGCTGTTTTTT. It specifies CASSVTGSPDGELFF.

The J gene is TRBJ1-1, the V gene TRBV30; D unclear. The ends were cut back, 3 bases at V and 4 bases at J, with 12 bases in the middle. CDR3 size: 13 residues. Germline CDR1 is GTSNPN and CDR2 is SVGIG (reference sequence). The chain's CDR3 is CAWRRYGVTEAFF. CDR3 DNA sequence: TGTGCCTGGAGAAGATATGGGGTCACTGAAGCTTTCTTT.

Points on this clone: One end of the junction is discordant with germline, which a read error may explain. The J gene is TRBJ1-4, the V gene TRBV10-1; 9 bases map to TRBD1. Germline V gives CDR1 WNHNN, CDR2 SYGVQD (reference sequence). The CDR3 is made up of 14 amino acids. This CDR3 is CASSPQGAQGKTVF. The CDR3 DNA follows: TGCGCCAGCAGCCCACAGGGGGCGCAAGGAAAAACTGTTTTT.

The gene calls are TRBV19 and TRBJ2-1; TRBD2 matches at 7 bases. CDR3 length equals 15 residues. Germline CDR1 LNHDA, CDR2 SQIVND (reference sequence). With V trimmed by 5 bases and J by 0 bases, 4 bases remained unmatched. CDR3 in amino acids: CASSRAGNSYNEQFF. DNA for the CDR3: TGTGCCAGTAGTCGAGCGGGAAACTCCTACAATGAGCAGTTCTTC.